The 5 T cell receptor beta chains presented below share a single source sample, sequenced in a study of graft-versus-host responses after intestinal transplantation. Their cognate antigens are unknown. The method was immunoSEQ multiplex PCR; TCRdb's version includes in-frame clones alone and lacks a portion of them. The repertoire has around 90,000 clones, about 94% of them found once; the top ten carry more than 0.15%. Sequencing used unstimulated CD4+ T cells sorted from spleen or lymph node cells, obtained before transplant. The receptors come from a human donor who was the organ donor for an intestinal transplant.

This sequence joins TRBV7-3 and TRBJ1-1; no clear D. Trimming left V 5 bases short and J 2 bases short, with 9 bases between. The CDR3 has 13 residues. The germline gives CDR1 SGHTA, CDR2 FQGTGA. CDR3 nucleotides: TGTGCCAGCAGCGTTGGTCGAAACACTGAAGCTTTCTTT. Translating gives CASSVGRNTEAFF. The whole variable domain, remainder taken from reference TRBV7-3 and TRBJ1-1, is GAGVSQTPSNKVTEKGKYVELRCDPISGHTALYWYRQSLGQGPEFLIYFQGTGAADDSGLPNDRFFAVRPEGSVSTLKIQRTERGDSAVYLCASSVGRNTEAFFGQGTRLTVV.

This chain connects TRBV9 to TRBJ1-3; possibly TRBD1 for D (5 bases). Germline V gene sequence: CDR1 SGDLS, CDR2 YYNGEE. The CDR3 contains 15 residues. The ends were cut back, 0 bases at V and 4 bases at J, with 11 bases in the middle. The CDR3 DNA reads TGTGCCAGCAGCGTAGGGGAGGCAGGGGGAAACACCATATATTTT. Protein: CASSVGEAGGNTIYF.

This chain connects TRBV7-9 to TRBJ2-3; 9 bases fit TRBD1. Germline lookup yields CDR1 SEHNR and CDR2 FQNEAQ (reference sequence). Germline trimming cut 8 bases from V and 5 bases from J; bases unmatched to any gene: 11. The CDR3 has 15 residues. CDR3 in amino acids: CASSRGQGDLDTQYF. The CDR3 DNA reads TGTGCCAGCTCCCGGGGACAGGGTGATTTAGATACGCAGTATTTT.

The gene calls are TRBV5-6 and TRBJ2-3, with unresolved D. V was pared by 4 bases and J by 2 bases, with 8 bases between. The germline gives CDR1 SGHDT, CDR2 YYEEEE. CDR3 length: 13 amino acids. The CDR3 DNA follows: TGTGCCAGCAGCCGCGAGCCCACAGATACGCAGTATTTT. Translation: CASSREPTDTQYF.

The V and J genes are TRBV18 and TRBJ1-6; maybe TRBD1 (6 bases). Trimming removed 3 bases from V and 0 bases from J, with 15 bases in between. This CDR3 spans 18 amino acids. Germline CDR1 reads KGHSH; CDR2 reads LQKENI. CDR3 DNA: TGTGCCAGCTCACCGAAGCAACAGGGAAGCTCCTATAATTCACCCCTCCACTTT. Its protein is CASSPKQQGSSYNSPLHF.